This T cell receptor (beta chain) was recovered during a study of blood T cells in healthy people across ages. Note on this clonotype: Its antigen is currently unknown.

This CDR3 contains 15 residues. Germline V gene lookup returns CDR1 SEHNR and CDR2 FQNEAQ (reference sequence). No fewer than 6 million PBMCs went into each sample. Samples each yielded at least 5 micrograms of total RNA. Study-wide points: Donor CMV status, an unknown factor, possibly confounded changes in expanded clonotypes.

Through a sample-barcoded 5' primer and a J-beta primer mix, a second PCR was run for about 7 to 12 cycles. TCRdb used MiXCR to reprocess the 5' RACE reads, holding one entry per CDR3 protein. Of over 1,500,000 distinct CDR3 sequences in the sample, about two fifths were seen once. The chain combines TRBV7-9 with TRBJ2-4, with 11 bases aligning to TRBD1. Matching the DNA end better, TRBJ2-7 makes the J call doubtful. Sequencing was carried out using blood. The receptor's source is a human donor in good health. The CDR3 spells CASSLPGTGGSEQYF. The CDR3 DNA reads TGTGCCAGCAGCTTACCCGGGACAGGGGGATCCGAGCAGTACTTC.